The subject of this entry is one T cell receptor (beta chain). This record belongs to a study of cytomegalovirus exposure and HLA in healthy donors. V shed 4 bases and J shed 10 bases, with 16 bases lying between them. The length of the CDR3 is 14 residues. Germline V gene lookup returns CDR1 SNHLY and CDR2 FYNNEI. Profiled with immunoSEQ multiplex PCR; TCRdb holds only in-frame clones, not every one. The profile shows about 160,000 clones, roughly nine tenths of them singletons. This sequence was found in a woman aged 25 to 45 in good health and CMV-seronegative. The specimen sequenced was PBMCs. This chain links TRBV2 with TRBJ1-4; no firm D call. Written as DNA, the CDR3 is TGTGCCAGCAGTGGGCCACCGCCCCGGCGAAAACTGTTTTTT. Residues: CASSGPPPRRKLFF. Full variable domain (rest looked up from reference TRBV2 and TRBJ1-4): EPEVTQTPSHQVTQMGQEVILRCVPISNHLYFYWYRQILGQKVEFLVSFYNNEISEKSEIFDDQFSVERPDGSNFTLKIRSTKLEDSAMYFCASSGPPPRRKLFFGSGTQLSVL.